This TCR beta chain stems from a study of cytomegalovirus exposure and HLA in healthy donors. This CDR3 has 13 residues. With 1 base removed from V and 3 bases from J, the gap between germline ends came to 7 bases. In germline, CDR1 is SGHVS, CDR2 FQNEAQ. Vbeta (60) and Jbeta (13) primers were used in the PCR. Sequencing used immunoSEQ multiplex PCR; TCRdb keeps in-frame clones, though not all of them. The data show fewer than 200,000 clones, 76% seen once. Material: PBMCs. This clonotype originated in a female donor in good health and CMV-seronegative. This chain connects TRBV7-8 to TRBJ2-7; D ambiguous. CDR3 coding DNA: TGTGCCAGCAGCTTAGTAGAGGTCTACGAGCAGTACTTC. Protein sequence: CASSLVEVYEQYF. The whole variable domain, remainder taken from reference TRBV7-8 and TRBJ2-7, is GAGVSQSPRYKVAKRGQDVALRCDPISGHVSLFWYQQALGQGPEFLTYFQNEAQLDKSGLPSDRFFAERPEGSVSTLKIQRTQQEDSAVYLCASSLVEVYEQYFGPGTRLTVT.